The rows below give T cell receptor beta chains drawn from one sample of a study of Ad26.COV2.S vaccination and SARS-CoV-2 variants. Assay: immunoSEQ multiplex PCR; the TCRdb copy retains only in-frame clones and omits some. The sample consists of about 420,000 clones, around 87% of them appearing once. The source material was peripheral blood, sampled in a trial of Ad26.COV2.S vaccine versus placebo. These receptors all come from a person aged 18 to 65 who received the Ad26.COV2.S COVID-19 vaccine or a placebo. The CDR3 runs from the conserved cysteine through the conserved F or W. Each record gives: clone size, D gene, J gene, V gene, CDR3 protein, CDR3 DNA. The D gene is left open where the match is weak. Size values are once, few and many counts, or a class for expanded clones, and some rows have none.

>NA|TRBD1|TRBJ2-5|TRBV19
CASRLGTGGFETQYF
TGTGCCAGTAGACTCGGGACAGGGGGCTTTGAGACCCAGTACTTC
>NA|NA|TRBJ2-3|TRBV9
CASSPGASESTDTQYF
TGTGCCAGCAGCCCAGGGGCAAGCGAGAGCACAGATACGCAGTATTTT
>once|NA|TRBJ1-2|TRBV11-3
CASSLGPQHGYTF
TGTGCCAGCAGCCTGGGACCCCAGCATGGCTACACCTTC
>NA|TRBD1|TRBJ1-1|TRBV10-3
CAISTSGDSNTEAFF
TGTGCCATCAGTACCTCGGGGGACAGCAACACTGAAGCTTTCTTT
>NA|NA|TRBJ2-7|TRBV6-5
CASSYGPYEQYF
TGTGCCAGCAGTTATGGGCCCTACGAGCAGTACTTC
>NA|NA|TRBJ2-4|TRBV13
CASSLGGPAKNIQYF
TGTGCCAGCAGCTTAGGAGGGCCGGCCAAAAACATTCAGTACTTC
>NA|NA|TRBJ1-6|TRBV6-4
CASNRERAGNSPLHF
TGTGCCAGCAACCGGGAGAGGGCGGGCAATTCACCCCTCCACTTT
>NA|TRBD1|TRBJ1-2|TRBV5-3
CARSLGQGAQGYTF
TGTGCCAGAAGCTTGGGGCAGGGGGCGCAGGGCTACACCTTC
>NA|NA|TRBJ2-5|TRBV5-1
CASSPPGTLQETQYF
TGCGCCAGCAGCCCGCCCGGGACTCTGCAAGAGACCCAGTACTTC
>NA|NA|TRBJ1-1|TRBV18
CASSPVYVTGRNTEAFF
TGTGCCAGCTCCCCCGTCTATGTTACAGGCAGGAACACTGAAGCTTTCTTT
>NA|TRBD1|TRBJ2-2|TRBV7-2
CASSLGQGSAGELFF
TGTGCCAGCAGCTTGGGACAGGGTTCGGCCGGGGAGCTGTTTTTT
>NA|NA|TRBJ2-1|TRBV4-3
CASSQEPVSEQFF
TGCGCCAGCAGCCAAGAACCGGTTAGTGAGCAGTTCTTC
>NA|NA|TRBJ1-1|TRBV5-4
CASSLVQGQWTEAFF
TGTGCCAGCAGCTTGGTTCAGGGGCAATGGACTGAAGCTTTCTTT
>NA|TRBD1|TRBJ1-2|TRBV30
CAWWTGVDGYTF
TGTGCCTGGTGGACAGGGGTGGATGGCTACACCTTC
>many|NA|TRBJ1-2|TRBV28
CASSLRTGYGYTF
TGTGCCAGCAGTTTAAGGACCGGCTATGGCTACACCTTC
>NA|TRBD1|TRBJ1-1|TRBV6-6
CASSSIRDRGTEAFF
TGTGCCAGCAGTTCCATCCGGGACAGGGGCACTGAAGCTTTCTTT
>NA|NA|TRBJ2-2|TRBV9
CASSLPRDANTGELFF
TGTGCCAGCAGCTTACCCAGGGACGCGAACACCGGGGAGCTGTTTTTT
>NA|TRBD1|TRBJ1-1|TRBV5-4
CASSPPTGGHTEAFF
TGTGCCAGCAGCCCACCGACAGGGGGCCACACTGAAGCTTTCTTT
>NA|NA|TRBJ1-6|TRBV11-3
CASSLGGVESPLHF
TGTGCCAGCAGCTTGGGAGGGGTTGAATCACCCCTCCACTTT
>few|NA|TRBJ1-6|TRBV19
CASSDRDSPLHF
TGTGCCAGTAGTGACAGAGATTCACCCCTCCACTTT
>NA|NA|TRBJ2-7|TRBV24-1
CATPVTGLSPSEQYF
TGTGCCACCCCCGTGACAGGACTTTCTCCCTCCGAGCAGTACTTC
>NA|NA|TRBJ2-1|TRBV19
CASSIRTPYNEQFF
TGTGCCAGTAGTATTCGTACACCTTACAATGAGCAGTTCTTC
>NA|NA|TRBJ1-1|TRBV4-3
CASSQESGLNTEAFF
TGCGCCAGCAGCCAAGAGTCAGGGCTGAACACTGAAGCTTTCTTT
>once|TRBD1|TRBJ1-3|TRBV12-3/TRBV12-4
CASRIRTGNF
TGTGCCAGCAGAATAAGGACAGGGAATTTT
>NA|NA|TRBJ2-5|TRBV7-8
CASSLAEQETQYF
TGTGCCAGCAGCTTAGCCGAACAAGAGACCCAGTACTTC
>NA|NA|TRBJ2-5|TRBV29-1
CSVEGYEGEETQYF
TGCAGCGTTGAAGGTTATGAGGGTGAAGAGACCCAGTACTTC
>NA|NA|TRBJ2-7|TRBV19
CASSLRAADYSYEQYF
TGTGCCAGTAGTTTACGGGCCGCGGATTATTCCTACGAGCAGTACTTC
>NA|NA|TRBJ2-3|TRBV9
CASSVGTSQADTQYF
TGTGCCAGCAGCGTAGGAACTAGCCAGGCAGATACGCAGTATTTT
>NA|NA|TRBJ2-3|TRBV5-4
CAPRWGGTDTQYF
TGTGCCCCCAGATGGGGGGGCACAGATACGCAGTATTTT
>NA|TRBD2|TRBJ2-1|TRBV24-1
CATSDRTGGRRNNEQFF
TGTGCCACCAGTGACCGGACGGGGGGTCGGCGTAACAATGAGCAGTTCTTC
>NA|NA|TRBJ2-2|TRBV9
CASSVPLGQNTGELFF
TGTGCCAGCAGCGTCCCTCTGGGTCAAAACACCGGGGAGCTGTTTTTT
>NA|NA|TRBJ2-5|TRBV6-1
CASSEVGRQETQYF
TGTGCCAGCAGTGAAGTTGGCAGGCAAGAGACCCAGTACTTC
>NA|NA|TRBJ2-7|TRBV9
CASSPLLAPSYEQYF
TGTGCCAGCAGCCCTCTCCTAGCGCCGTCCTACGAGCAGTACTTC
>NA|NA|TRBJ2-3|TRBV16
CASSQSGVSTDTQYF
TGTGCCAGCAGCCAATCAGGGGTGAGCACAGATACGCAGTATTTT
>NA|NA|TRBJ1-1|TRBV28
CASSHNPGRGGTEAFF
TGTGCCAGCAGCCACAACCCCGGCCGGGGGGGAACTGAAGCTTTCTTT
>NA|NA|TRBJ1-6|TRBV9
CASSVAGGELNSPLHF
TGTGCCAGCAGCGTAGCGGGAGGGGAGCTGAATTCACCCCTCCACTTT
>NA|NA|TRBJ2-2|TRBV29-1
CSVRRANTGELFF
TGCAGCGTCAGACGTGCGAACACCGGGGAGCTGTTTTTT
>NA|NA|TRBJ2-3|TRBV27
CASSFEAGTRIYTQYF
TGTGCCAGCAGTTTTGAGGCGGGGACTCGCATCTATACGCAGTATTTT
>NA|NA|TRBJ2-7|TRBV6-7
CASTPGSPSYEQYF
TGTGCCAGCACCCCAGGCTCGCCGTCCTACGAGCAGTACTTC
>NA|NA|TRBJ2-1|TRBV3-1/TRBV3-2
CASSQGTYNEQFF
TGTGCCAGCAGCCAAGGGACTTACAATGAGCAGTTCTTC
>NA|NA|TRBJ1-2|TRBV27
CASSPRANLGGYTF
TGTGCCAGCAGTCCCCGGGCAAACTTGGGTGGCTACACCTTC
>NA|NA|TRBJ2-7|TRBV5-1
CASSLTGNSYEQYF
TGCGCCAGCAGCTTAACAGGGAACTCCTACGAGCAGTACTTC
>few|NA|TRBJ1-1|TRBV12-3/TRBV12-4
CASSLGLNTEAFF
TGTGCCAGCAGTTTGGGTCTGAACACTGAAGCTTTCTTT
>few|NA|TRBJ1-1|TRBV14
CASSPAGMDRATEAFF
TGTGCCAGCAGCCCGGCAGGGATGGATAGGGCCACTGAAGCTTTCTTT
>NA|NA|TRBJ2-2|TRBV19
CASSIIGNTGELFF
TGTGCCAGTAGTATAATCGGGAACACCGGGGAGCTGTTTTTT
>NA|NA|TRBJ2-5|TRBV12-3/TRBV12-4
CASSLPGQETQYF
TGTGCCAGCAGTTTACCGGGCCAAGAGACCCAGTACTTC
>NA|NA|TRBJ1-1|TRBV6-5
CASINGGNTEAFF
TGTGCCAGCATCAACGGAGGGAACACTGAAGCTTTCTTT
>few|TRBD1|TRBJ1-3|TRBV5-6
CASRDQGAPGNTIYF
TGTGCCAGCAGGGACCAGGGGGCGCCTGGAAACACCATATATTTT
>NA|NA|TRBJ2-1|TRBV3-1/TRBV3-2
CASSQVFRYNEQFF
TGTGCCAGCAGCCAAGTTTTTAGGTACAATGAGCAGTTCTTC
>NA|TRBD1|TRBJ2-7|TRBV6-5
CASSYSGQVEQYF
TGTGCCAGCAGTTACTCGGGACAGGTAGAGCAGTACTTC